This T cell receptor (beta chain) was found in a study of T cells after yellow fever vaccination. Study summary: Preparation used SMART-Seq v4 Ultra Low Input for the low-cell-number fractions.

In making TCR cDNA, 5'RACE template switching added a universal primer site and UMIs to it. From the 5' RACE reads, TCRdb called clonotypes with MiXCR, one entry per CDR3 protein. The sample consists of about 320,000 distinct CDR3 sequences, roughly an eighth of them appearing once. Study results and caveats: Abundant bulk-derived clonotypes could contaminate FACS-sorted repertoires. Post-booster reappearance was seen for most primary-vaccination clones (just over 95% CD4, 80% to 90% CD8).

Germline values: CDR1 SGHAT, CDR2 FQNNGV. Trimming pared 5 bases from V and 0 bases from J, leaving 14 bases between. The CDR3 consists of 16 residues. As to this clonotype: Its specificity is unknown.

The sequencing here drew on CD4+ T cells sorted from PBMCs, taken 15 days after the yellow fever booster vaccination. The receptor comes from a man between 18 and 35 years old who received the YFV17D yellow fever vaccine. This chain joins TRBV11-2 and TRBJ1-3; D is ambiguous. This CDR3 reads CASSLTGGDSGNTIYF. The CDR3 region has the DNA TGTGCCAGCAGCCTAACTGGCGGGGACTCTGGAAACACCATATATTTT.